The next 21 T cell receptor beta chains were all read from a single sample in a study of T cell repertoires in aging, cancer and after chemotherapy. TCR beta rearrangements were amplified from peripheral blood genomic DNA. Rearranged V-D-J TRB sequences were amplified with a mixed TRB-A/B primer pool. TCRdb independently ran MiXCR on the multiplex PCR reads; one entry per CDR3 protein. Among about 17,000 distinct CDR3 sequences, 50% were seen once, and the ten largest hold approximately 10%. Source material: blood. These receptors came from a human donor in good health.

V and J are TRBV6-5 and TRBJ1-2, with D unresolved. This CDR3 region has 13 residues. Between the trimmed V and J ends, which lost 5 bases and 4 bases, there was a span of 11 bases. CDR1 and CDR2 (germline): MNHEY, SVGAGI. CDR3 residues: CASSPAGLYGYTF. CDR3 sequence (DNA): TGTGCCAGCAGTCCGGCAGGCCTCTATGGCTACACCTTC.

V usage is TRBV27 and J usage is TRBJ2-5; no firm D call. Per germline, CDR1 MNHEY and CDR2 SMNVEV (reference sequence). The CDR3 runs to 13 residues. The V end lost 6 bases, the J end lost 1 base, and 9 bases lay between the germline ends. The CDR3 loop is CASSFHSQETQYF. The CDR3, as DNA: TGTGCCAGCAGCTTTCATTCCCAAGAGACCCAGTACTTC.

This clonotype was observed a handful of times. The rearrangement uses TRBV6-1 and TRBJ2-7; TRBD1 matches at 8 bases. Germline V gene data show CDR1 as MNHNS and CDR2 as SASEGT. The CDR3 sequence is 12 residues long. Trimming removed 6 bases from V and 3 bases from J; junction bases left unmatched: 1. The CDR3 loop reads CASRDRVYEQYF. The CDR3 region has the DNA TGTGCCAGCAGGGACAGGGTCTACGAGCAGTACTTC.

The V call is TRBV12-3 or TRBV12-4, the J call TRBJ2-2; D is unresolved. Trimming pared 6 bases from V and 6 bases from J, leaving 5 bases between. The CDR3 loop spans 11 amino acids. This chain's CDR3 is CASRDAGELFF. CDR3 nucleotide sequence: TGTGCCAGCAGGGACGCCGGGGAGCTGTTTTTT.

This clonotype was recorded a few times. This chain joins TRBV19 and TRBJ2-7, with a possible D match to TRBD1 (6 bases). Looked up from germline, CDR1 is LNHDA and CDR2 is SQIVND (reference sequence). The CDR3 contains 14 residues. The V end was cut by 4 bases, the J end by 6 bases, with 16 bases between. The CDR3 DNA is TGTGCCAGTAGTACCTCCGGGACACGTGGCGAGCAGTACTTC. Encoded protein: CASSTSGTRGEQYF.

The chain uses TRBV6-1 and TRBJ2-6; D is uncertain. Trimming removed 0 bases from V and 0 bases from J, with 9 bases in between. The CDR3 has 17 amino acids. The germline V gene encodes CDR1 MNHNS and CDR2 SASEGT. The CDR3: CASSEATLSSGANVLTF. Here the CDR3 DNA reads TGTGCCAGCAGTGAAGCTACCTTGTCCTCTGGGGCCAACGTCCTGACTTTC.

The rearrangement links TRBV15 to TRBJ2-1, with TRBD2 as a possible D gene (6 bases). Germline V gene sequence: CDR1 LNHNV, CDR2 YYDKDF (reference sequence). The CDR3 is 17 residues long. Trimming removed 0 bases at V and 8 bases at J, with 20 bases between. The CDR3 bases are TGTGCCACCAGCAGAGATCTCGTCACGACTAGTGTCGATGAGCAGTTCTTC. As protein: CATSRDLVTTSVDEQFF.

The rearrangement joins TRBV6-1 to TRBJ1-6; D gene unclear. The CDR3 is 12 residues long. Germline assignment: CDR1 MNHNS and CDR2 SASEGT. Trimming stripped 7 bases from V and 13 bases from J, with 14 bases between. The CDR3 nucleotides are TGTGCCAGCAACCCGACGATGGGGCCCCTCCACTTT. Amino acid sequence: CASNPTMGPLHF.

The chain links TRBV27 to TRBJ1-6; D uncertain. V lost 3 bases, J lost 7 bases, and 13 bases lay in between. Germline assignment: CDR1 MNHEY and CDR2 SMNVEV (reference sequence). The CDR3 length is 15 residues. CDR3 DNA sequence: TGTGCCAGCAGTTTCGATTGGACGGGAAATTCACCCCTCCACTTT. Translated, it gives CASSFDWTGNSPLHF.

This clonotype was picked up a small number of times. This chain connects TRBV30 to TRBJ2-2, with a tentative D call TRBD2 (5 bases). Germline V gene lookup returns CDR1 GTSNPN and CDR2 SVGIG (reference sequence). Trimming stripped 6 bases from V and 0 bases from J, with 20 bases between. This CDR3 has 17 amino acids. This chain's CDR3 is CACQNPRGGSNTGELFF. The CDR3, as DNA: TGTGCCTGTCAAAACCCTCGGGGTGGTTCGAACACCGGGGAGCTGTTTTTT.

Here the CDR3 reads CASRTGTGSYNEQFF. The CDR3 DNA reads as TGTGCCAGTAGGACCGGGACCGGCTCCTACAATGAGCAGTTCTTC. V is TRBV19 and J is TRBJ2-1; D is possibly TRBD1 or TRBD2 (5 bases each). Germline V lookup: CDR1 LNHDA, CDR2 SQIVND (reference sequence). The V and J ends lost 6 bases and 0 bases respectively, with 12 bases between them. This CDR3 spans 15 amino acids.

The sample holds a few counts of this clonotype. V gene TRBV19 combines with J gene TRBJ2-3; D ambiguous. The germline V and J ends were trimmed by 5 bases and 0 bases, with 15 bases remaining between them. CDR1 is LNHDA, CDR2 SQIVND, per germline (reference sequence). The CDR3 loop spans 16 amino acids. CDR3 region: CASSSTPAKSTDTQYF. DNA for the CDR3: TGTGCCAGTAGTTCAACTCCCGCGAAGAGCACAGATACGCAGTATTTT.

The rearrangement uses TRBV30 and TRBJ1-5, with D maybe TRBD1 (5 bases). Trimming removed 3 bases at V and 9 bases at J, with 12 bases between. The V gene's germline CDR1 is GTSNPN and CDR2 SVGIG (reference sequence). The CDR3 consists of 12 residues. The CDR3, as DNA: TGTGCCTGGAGCCTAGGGGAGTCGCCCCAGCATTTT. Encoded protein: CAWSLGESPQHF.

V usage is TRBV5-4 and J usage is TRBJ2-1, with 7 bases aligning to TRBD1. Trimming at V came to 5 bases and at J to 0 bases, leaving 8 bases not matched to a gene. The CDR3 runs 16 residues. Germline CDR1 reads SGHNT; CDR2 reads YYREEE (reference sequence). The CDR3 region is CASRRNRGSSYNEQFF. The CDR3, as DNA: TGTGCCAGCAGAAGAAACAGGGGCAGCTCCTACAATGAGCAGTTCTTC.

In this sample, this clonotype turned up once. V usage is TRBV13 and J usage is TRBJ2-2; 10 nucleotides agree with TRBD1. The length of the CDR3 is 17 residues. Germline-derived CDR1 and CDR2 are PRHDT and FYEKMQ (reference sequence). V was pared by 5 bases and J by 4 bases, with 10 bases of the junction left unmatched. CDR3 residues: CASSGEGTGVGTGELFF. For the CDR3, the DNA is TGTGCCAGCAGCGGGGAAGGGACAGGGGTCGGCACCGGGGAGCTGTTTTTT.

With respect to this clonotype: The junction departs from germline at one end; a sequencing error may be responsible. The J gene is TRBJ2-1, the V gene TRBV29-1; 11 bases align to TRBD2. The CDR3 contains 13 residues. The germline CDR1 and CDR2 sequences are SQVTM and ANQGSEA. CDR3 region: CSVRLAGWNEHFF. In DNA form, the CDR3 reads TGCAGCGTTAGACTAGCGGGGTGGAATGAGCATTTCTTC.

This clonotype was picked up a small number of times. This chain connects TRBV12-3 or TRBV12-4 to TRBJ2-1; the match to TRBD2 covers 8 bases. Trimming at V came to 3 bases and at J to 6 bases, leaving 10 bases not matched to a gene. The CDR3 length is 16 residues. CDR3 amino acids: CASSFGAGLVGNEQFF. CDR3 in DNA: TGTGCCAGCAGTTTCGGCGCGGGACTAGTTGGCAATGAGCAGTTCTTC.

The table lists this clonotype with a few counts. CDR3 coding DNA: TGTGCCAGCAGCTACGCCGGGACAGGGGATTCCTCTGGGGCCAACGTCCTGACTTTC. Residues: CASSYAGTGDSSGANVLTF. The chain combines TRBV7-9 with TRBJ2-6, with TRBD1 matching 10 bases. Looked up from germline, CDR1 is SEHNR and CDR2 is FQNEAQ (reference sequence). V trimming: 4 bases; J trimming: 0 bases; junction bases outside the gene matches: 9. The CDR3 extends over 19 amino acids.

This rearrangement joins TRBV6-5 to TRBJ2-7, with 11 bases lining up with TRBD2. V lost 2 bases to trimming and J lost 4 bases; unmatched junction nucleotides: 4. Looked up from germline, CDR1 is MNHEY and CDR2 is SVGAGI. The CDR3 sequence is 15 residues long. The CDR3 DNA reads TGTGCCAGCAGTTACGAGGCTAGCGGGAGGTACGAGCAGTACTTC. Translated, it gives CASSYEASGRYEQYF.

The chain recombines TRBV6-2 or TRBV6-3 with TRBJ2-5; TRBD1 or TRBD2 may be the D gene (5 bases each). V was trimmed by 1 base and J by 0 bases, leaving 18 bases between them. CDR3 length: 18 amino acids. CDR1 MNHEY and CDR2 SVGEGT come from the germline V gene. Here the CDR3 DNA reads TGTGCCAGCAGTTACTTACGGGACCCTGGCTGGTACCAAGAGACCCAGTACTTC. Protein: CASSYLRDPGWYQETQYF.

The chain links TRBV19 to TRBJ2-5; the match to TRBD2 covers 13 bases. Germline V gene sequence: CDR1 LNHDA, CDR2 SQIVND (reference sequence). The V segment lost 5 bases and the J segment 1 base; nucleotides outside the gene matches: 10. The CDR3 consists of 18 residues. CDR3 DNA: TGTGCCAGTAGTTCCCGACTAGCGGGAGGCCGGAGCCAAGAGACCCAGTACTTC. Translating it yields CASSSRLAGGRSQETQYF.